Listed below are T cell receptor beta chains from one sample, sequenced in a study of blood T cells in healthy people across ages. A single record per CDR3 protein comes from TCRdb applying MiXCR to the 5' RACE reads. The sample includes hundreds of thousands of distinct CDR3 sequences, less than 40% of them seen just once. Sequences were obtained from blood. The receptor set was obtained from a woman of 80 years or more in good health. Both conserved end residues are trimmed from each CDR3. A D gene is named only where the DNA matches it firmly.

V gene	J gene	D gene	CDR3 protein
TRBV7-9	TRBJ2-2	-	ASSPRAVNTGELF
TRBV20-1	TRBJ2-7	TRBD2	SAESTSGGASYEQY
TRBV5-1	TRBJ1-1	-	ASRPRQGRNTEAF
TRBV30	TRBJ1-1	TRBD1	ASSGDRGRNTEAF
TRBV7-9	TRBJ1-6	TRBD1	ASSFGGTANSPLH
TRBV20-1	TRBJ2-3	TRBD1	SASSQGYTDTQY
TRBV5-1	TRBJ2-1	TRBD2	ASSAKPGLAGNEQF
TRBV12-5	TRBJ1-1	-	ASGLRGTEAF
TRBV6-1	TRBJ2-7	-	ASTPYPTGSSYEQY
TRBV5-1	TRBJ2-7	-	ASSRQTGPYEQY
TRBV2	TRBJ2-6	TRBD1	ASSEADRVTPGANVLT
TRBV20-1	TRBJ2-5	-	SAEAGRGETQY
TRBV5-1	TRBJ2-3	TRBD1	ASSLEGQGKGTDTQY
TRBV7-2	TRBJ1-2	-	ASSLVANYMNGYT
TRBV5-5	TRBJ1-1	-	ASSLDRSEAF
TRBV24-1	TRBJ1-2	-	ATSDGPGKGYT
TRBV3-1	TRBJ1-4	-	ASSHRPLRRTNEKLF
TRBV20-1	TRBJ2-1	TRBD2	SARSLGTSEYNEQF
TRBV2	TRBJ2-7	TRBD1	ASTKPGQRPYEQY
TRBV7-2	TRBJ2-7	TRBD1	ASSPDRGGYNFYEQY
TRBV21-1	TRBJ1-5	-	ASSKSTGQNPNQPQH
TRBV19	TRBJ2-7	-	ASKGSGTYEQY
TRBV9	TRBJ2-5	-	ASSARGGEEETQY
TRBV9	TRBJ2-3	TRBD2	ASSDLRGVGDTQY
TRBV12-3/TRBV12-4	TRBJ1-5	-	ASSPGHLNQPQH
TRBV20-1	TRBJ1-2	-	SAGEGYYGYT
TRBV15	TRBJ1-5	-	ATSSPPNQPQH
TRBV4-3	TRBJ1-2	TRBD1	ASSPDRAPGYT